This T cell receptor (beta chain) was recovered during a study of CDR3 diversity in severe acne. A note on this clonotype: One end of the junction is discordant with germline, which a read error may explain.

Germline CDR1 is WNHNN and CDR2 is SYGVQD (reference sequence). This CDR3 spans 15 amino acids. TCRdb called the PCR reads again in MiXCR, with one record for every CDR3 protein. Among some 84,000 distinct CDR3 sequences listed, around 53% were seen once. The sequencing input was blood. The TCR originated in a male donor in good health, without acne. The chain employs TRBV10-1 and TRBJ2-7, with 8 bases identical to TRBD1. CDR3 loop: CASSQAPGTGYEQYF. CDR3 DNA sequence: TGTGCCAGCAGCCAAGCACCCGGGACAGGCTACGAGCAGTACTTC.